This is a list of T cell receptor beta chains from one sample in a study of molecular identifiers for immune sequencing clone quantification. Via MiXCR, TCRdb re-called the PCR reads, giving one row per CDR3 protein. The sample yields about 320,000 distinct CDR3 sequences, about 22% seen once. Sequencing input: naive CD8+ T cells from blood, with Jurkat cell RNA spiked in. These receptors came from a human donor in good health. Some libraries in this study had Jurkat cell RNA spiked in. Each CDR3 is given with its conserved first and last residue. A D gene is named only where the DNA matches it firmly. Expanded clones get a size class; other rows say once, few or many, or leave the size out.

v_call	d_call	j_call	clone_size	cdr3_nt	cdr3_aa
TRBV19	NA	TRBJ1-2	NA	TGTGCCACTCTGGAGGCCAGTACTCTCTATGGCTACACCTTC	CATLEASTLYGYTF
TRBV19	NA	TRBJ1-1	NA	TGTGCCAGTAATTCCCCCGGAGAGAAAAACACTGAAGCTTTCTTT	CASNSPGEKNTEAFF
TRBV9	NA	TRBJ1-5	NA	TGTGCCGGCAGCGCAGGAGGAGGGTTGAATCAGCCCCAGCATTTT	CAGSAGGGLNQPQHF
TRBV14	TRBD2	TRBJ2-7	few	TGTGCCAGCAGCCAAGAACTAGCGGGGGGGCCATACGAGCAGTACTTC	CASSQELAGGPYEQYF
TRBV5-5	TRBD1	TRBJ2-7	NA	TGTGCCAGCAGCTTAGGGGGCTGGGACGAGCAGTACTTC	CASSLGGWDEQYF
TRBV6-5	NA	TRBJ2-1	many	TGTGCCAGCAGTAGTACGGGGGCCCACAATGAGCAGTTCTTC	CASSSTGAHNEQFF
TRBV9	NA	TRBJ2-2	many	TGTGCCAGCAGCGTAGGAGGGGAGCTGTTTTTT	CASSVGGELFF
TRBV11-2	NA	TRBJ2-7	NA	TGTGCCGGCAGCTCTAGCTGGGGGAGCTCCTACGAGCAGTACTTC	CAGSSSWGSSYEQYF
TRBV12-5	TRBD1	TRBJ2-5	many	TGTGCTAGTGGTTTGCGGCCACCGGGACAGGGCCAAGAGACCCAGTACTTC	CASGLRPPGQGQETQYF
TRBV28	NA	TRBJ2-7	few	TGTGCCAGCAGAGAGGCGGGGAGCTCCTACGAGCAGTACTTC	CASREAGSSYEQYF
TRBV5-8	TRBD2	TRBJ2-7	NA	TGTGCCAGCAGCATCGGACTAGCGGGAGGATCGGGGGACGAGCAGTACTTC	CASSIGLAGGSGDEQYF
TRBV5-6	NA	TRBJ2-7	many	TGTGCCAGCAGCCCACCGACTAGCTACGAGCAGTACTTC	CASSPPTSYEQYF
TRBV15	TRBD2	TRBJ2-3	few	TGTGCCACCAGTCCGGAGCGGGGGAACCCCTGGGCGCAGTATTTT	CATSPERGNPWAQYF
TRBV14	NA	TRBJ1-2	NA	TGTGCCAGCAGCCAGGACTCCGGAGGGAATGGCTACACCTTC	CASSQDSGGNGYTF
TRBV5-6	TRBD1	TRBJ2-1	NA	TGTGCCAGCAGTTTCAACCGGGACAGGGGCGTCCGGGACTTTAGCGCGAATGAGCAGTTCTTC	CASSFNRDRGVRDFSANEQFF
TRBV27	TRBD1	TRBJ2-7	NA	TGTGCCAGCAGGTTAGTGACAGGGGGCACCTACGAGCAGTACTTC	CASRLVTGGTYEQYF
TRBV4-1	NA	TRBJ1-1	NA	TGCGCCAGCAGCCAGAGCGGGGGTGTGAACACTGAAGCTTTCTTT	CASSQSGGVNTEAFF
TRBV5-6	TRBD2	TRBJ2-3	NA	TGTGCCAGCAGCTTATCGCTACGGCTAGCGGGGGCCGCAGATACGCAGTATTTT	CASSLSLRLAGAADTQYF
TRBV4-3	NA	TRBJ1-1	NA	TGCGCCAGCAGCCAAGATCGTACAACGAACACTGAAGCTTTCTTT	CASSQDRTTNTEAFF
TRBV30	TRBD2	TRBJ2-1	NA	TGTGCCTGGGGGACAATAGCGGGAGGGTTTATCCATGAGCAGTTCTTC	CAWGTIAGGFIHEQFF
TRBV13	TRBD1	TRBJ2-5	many	TGTGCCAGCAGCTTAGTCGGGGACAGACAAGAGACCCAGTACTTC	CASSLVGDRQETQYF
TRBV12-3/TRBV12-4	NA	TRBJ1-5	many	TGTGCCAGCAGTTTAGCAGGGTACAATCAGCCCCAGCATTTT	CASSLAGYNQPQHF
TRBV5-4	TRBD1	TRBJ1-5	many	TGTGCCAGCAGCTTACAGGGGAATCAGCCCCAGCATTTT	CASSLQGNQPQHF
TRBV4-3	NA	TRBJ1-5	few	TGCGCCAGCAGCCAAGACTGGGCAGGGGCTCAGCCCCAGCATTTT	CASSQDWAGAQPQHF
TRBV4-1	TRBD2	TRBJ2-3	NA	TGCGCCAGCAGCCAGACACCGGGACTAGCGGCTTTTTATTTT	CASSQTPGLAAFYF
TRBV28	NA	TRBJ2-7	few	TGTGCCAGCAGCCCCGGGGAGGGGGCACAGGAGCAGTACTTC	CASSPGEGAQEQYF
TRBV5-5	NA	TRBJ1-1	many	TGTGCCAGCAGCTTGGCGGCCACTGAAGCTTTCTTT	CASSLAATEAFF
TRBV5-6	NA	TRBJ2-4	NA	TGTGCCAGCAGCTTGTCTGCGGGGAGTTTCGCCATATACATTCAGTACTTC	CASSLSAGSFAIYIQYF
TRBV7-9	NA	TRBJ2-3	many	TGTGCCAGCAGCTTATTCGGCACAGATACGCAGTATTTT	CASSLFGTDTQYF
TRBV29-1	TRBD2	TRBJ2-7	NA	TGCAGCGTTGAAGCGGGCGGGAGGGCCTTTATCGAGCAGTACTTC	CSVEAGGRAFIEQYF
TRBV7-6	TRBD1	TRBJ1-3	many	TGTGCCAGCAGCTGGGACAGGGATCTCTCTGGAAACACCATATATTTT	CASSWDRDLSGNTIYF
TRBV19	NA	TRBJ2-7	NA	TGTGCCAGTAGCCTCACCCCCAGGGAGCTGTACTTC	CASSLTPRELYF
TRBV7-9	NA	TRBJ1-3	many	TGTGCCGTCGCTACCGACCTTAGTCGATACACCATATATTTT	CAVATDLSRYTIYF
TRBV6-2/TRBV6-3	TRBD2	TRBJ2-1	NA	TGTGCCAGCAGTTCCCTAGCGGTAAGCTCCTACAATGCGCAGTTCTTC	CASSSLAVSSYNAQFF
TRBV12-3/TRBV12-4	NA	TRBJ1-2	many	TGTGCCAGCAGTCTGGACGGTTCTAACTATGGCTACACCTTC	CASSLDGSNYGYTF
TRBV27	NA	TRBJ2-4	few	TGTGCCAGCAGTCATGGACTGCCGGTCCCCGGAAACATTCAGTACTTC	CASSHGLPVPGNIQYF
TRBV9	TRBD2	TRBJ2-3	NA	TGTGCCAGCAGCGTAGTGTCTAGCGGGCGCCCAGATACGCAGTATTTT	CASSVVSSGRPDTQYF
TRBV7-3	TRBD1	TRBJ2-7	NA	TGTGCCAGCAACTTTGGGACAGGGGAATACTACGAGCAGTACTTC	CASNFGTGEYYEQYF
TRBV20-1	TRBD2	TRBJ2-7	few	TGCAGTGCTAGAGACCTAGCGGAGATGACCTACGAGCAGTACTTC	CSARDLAEMTYEQYF
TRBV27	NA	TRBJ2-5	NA	TGTGCCAGCAGTTCGTTGGGGCATCAAGTGACCCAGTACTTC	CASSSLGHQVTQYF
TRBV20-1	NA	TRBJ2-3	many	TGCAGTGCTAGAGGGCTAGCGCTCGCCGGAGATACGCAGTATTTT	CSARGLALAGDTQYF
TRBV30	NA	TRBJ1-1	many	TGTGCCTGGTATCACACTGAAGCTTTCTTT	CAWYHTEAFF
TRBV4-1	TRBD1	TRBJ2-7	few	TGCGCCAGCAGTCTCAACGGCGGGACAGGGCTCTCCGAGCAGTACTTC	CASSLNGGTGLSEQYF
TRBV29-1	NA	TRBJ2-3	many	TGCAGCGTATCCGGGACGGATAACACAGATACGCAGTATTTT	CSVSGTDNTDTQYF
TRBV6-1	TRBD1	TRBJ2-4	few	TGTGCCAGCAGTGGGATCCGGGACAGGGTTTCGAACTTC	CASSGIRDRVSNF
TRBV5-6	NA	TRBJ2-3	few	TGTGCCAGCAGCTTGGAGATACAGAGAAGCACAGATACGCAGTATTTT	CASSLEIQRSTDTQYF
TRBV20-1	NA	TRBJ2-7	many	TGCAGTGCTGCCGAAGGCGAGCAGTACTTC	CSAAEGEQYF
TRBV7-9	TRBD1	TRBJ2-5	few	TGTGCCAGCAGCCAGGGACAGGGTCTAGGAGAGACCCAGTACTTC	CASSQGQGLGETQYF
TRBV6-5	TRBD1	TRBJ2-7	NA	TGTGCCAGCAGTTACTCCGGAGACAGGGACGAGCAGTACTTC	CASSYSGDRDEQYF